These 2 T cell receptor beta chains share one sample of origin, sequenced in a study of graft-versus-host responses after intestinal transplantation. The method was immunoSEQ multiplex PCR; TCRdb's version includes in-frame clones alone and lacks a portion of them. The sample contains approximately 21,000 clones, 50% to 60% of which appear only once. The starting material was alloreactive CD4+ T cells from a mixed lymphocyte reaction culture, obtained before intestinal transplant. Subset reported: CFSE-low proliferating T cells sorted from roughly six-day pre-transplant mixed lymphocyte reaction (GvH or HvG direction). The receptors here all came from a human patient who received an intestinal transplant.

The chain has TRBV27 and TRBJ2-1; 7 positions agree with TRBD2. CDR3 length: 14 amino acids. Looked up from germline, CDR1 is MNHEY and CDR2 is SMNVEV (reference sequence). With V trimmed by 5 bases and J by 0 bases, 1 base remained unmatched. The CDR3 sequence: CASSERGSYNEQFF. In DNA, the CDR3 is TGTGCCAGCAGTGAGCGGGGCTCCTACAATGAGCAGTTCTTC.

The V and J genes are TRBV30 and TRBJ1-5, with D maybe TRBD1 (5 bases). CDR1 and CDR2 (germline): GTSNPN, SVGIG (reference sequence). The germline V and J ends were trimmed by 1 base and 2 bases, with 6 bases remaining between them. This CDR3 is 13 amino acids long. DNA of the CDR3: TGTGCCTGGAGTGAACAGGGCAATCAGCCCCAGCATTTT. Its protein is CAWSEQGNQPQHF. Full variable domain (rest looked up from reference TRBV30 and TRBJ1-5): SQTIHQWPATLVQPVGSPLSLECTVEGTSNPNLYWYRQAAGRGLQLLFYSVGIGQISSEVPQNLSASRPQDRQFILSSKKLLLSDSGFYLCAWSEQGNQPQHFGDGTRLSIL.